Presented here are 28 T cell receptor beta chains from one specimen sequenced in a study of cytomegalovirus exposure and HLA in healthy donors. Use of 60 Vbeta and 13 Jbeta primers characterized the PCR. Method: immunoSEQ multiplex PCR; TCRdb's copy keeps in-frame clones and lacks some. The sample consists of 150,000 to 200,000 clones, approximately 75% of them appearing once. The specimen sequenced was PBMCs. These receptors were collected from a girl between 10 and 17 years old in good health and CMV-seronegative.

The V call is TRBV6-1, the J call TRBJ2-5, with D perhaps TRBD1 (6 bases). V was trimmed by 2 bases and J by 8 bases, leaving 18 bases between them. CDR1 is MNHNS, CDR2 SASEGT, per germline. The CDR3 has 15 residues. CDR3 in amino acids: CASSEHKDSYITQYF. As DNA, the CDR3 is TGTGCCAGCAGTGAACATAAGGACAGTTATATCACCCAGTACTTC.

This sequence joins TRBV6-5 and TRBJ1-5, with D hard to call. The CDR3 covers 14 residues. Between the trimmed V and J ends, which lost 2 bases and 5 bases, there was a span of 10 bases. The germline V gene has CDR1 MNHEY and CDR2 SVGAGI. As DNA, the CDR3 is TGTGCCAGCAGTTACGGTTATGGAGATCAGCCCCAGCATTTT. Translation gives CASSYGYGDQPQHF.

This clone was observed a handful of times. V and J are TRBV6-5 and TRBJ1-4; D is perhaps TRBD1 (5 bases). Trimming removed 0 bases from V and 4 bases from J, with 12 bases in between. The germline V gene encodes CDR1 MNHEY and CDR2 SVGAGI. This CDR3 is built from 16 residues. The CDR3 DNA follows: TGTGCCAGCAGTTACTCAGCCGGGGGAGGTAATGAAAAACTGTTTTTT. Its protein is CASSYSAGGGNEKLFF.

As DNA, the CDR3 is TGCGCCAGCAGCTTGGAGGGGGAATATGGCTACACCTTC. Translation: CASSLEGEYGYTF. This chain connects TRBV5-1 to TRBJ1-2, with a possible D match to TRBD1 (6 bases). Germline CDR1 is SGHRS and CDR2 is YFSETQ. CDR3 length: 13 amino acids. Deletions cut 0 bases from V and 5 bases from J, with 8 bases between.

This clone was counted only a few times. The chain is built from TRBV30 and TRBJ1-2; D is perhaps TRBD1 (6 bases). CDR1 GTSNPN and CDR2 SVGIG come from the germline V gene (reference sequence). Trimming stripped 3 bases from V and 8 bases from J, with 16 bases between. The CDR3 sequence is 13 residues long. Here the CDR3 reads CAWSLIQGNGYTF. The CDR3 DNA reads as TGTGCCTGGAGCCTTATCCAGGGGAACGGCTACACCTTC.

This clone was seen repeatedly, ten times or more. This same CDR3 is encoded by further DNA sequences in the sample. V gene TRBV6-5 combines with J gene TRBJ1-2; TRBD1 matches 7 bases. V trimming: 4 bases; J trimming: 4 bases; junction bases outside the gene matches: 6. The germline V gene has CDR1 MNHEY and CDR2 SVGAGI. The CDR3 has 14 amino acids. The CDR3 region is CASSFDRAPYGYTF. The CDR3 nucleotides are TGTGCCAGCAGTTTCGACAGGGCTCCCTATGGCTACACCTTC.

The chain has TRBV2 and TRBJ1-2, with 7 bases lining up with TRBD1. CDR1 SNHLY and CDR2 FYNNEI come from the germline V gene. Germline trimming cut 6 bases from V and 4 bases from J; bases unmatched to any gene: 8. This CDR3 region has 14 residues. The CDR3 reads CASSRVQGSYGYTF. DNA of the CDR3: TGTGCCAGCAGCCGCGTACAGGGGTCCTATGGCTACACCTTC. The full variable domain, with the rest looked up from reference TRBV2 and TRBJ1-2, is EPEVTQTPSHQVTQMGQEVILRCVPISNHLYFYWYRQILGQKVEFLVSFYNNEISEKSEIFDDQFSVERPDGSNFTLKIRSTKLEDSAMYFCASSRVQGSYGYTFGSGTRLTVV.

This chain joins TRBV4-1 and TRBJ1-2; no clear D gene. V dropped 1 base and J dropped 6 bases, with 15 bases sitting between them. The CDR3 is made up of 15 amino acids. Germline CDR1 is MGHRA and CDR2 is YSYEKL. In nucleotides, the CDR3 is TGCGCCAGCAGCCAAGGAGTCGGTATCGTCCATGGCTACACCTTC. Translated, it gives CASSQGVGIVHGYTF.

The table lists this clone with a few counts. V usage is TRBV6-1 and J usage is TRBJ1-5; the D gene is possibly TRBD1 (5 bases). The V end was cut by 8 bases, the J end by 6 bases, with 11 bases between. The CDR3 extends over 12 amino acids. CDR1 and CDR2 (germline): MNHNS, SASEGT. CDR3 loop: CASSVGAQPQHF. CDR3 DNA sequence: TGTGCCAGCTCAGTAGGGGCTCAGCCCCAGCATTTT.

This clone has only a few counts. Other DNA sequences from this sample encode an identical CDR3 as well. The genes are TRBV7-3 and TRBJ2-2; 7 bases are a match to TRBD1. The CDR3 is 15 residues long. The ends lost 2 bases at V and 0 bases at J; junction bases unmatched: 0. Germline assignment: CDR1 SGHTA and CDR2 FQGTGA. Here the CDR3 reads CASSLQGANTGELFF. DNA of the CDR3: TGTGCCAGCAGCTTACAGGGGGCGAACACCGGGGAGCTGTTTTTT.

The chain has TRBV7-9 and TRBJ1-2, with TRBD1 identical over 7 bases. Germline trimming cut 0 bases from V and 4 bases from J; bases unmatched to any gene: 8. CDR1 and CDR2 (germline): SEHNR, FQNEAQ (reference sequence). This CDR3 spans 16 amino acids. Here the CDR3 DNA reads TGTGCCAGCAGCTTAGCGCTAGGACAGGAGATCTATGGCTACACCTTC. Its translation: CASSLALGQEIYGYTF.

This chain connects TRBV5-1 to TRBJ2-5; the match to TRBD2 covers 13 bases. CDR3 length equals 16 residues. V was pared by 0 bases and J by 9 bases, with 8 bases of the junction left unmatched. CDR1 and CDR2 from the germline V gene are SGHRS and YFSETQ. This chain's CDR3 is CASSLGLAGGPAAQYF. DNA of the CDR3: TGCGCCAGCAGCTTGGGACTAGCGGGGGGCCCGGCCGCCCAGTACTTC. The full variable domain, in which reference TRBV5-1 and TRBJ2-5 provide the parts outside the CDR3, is KAGVTQTPRYLIKTRGQQVTLSCSPISGHRSVSWYQQTPGQGLQFLFEYFSETQRNKGNFPGRFSGRQFSNSRSEMNVSTLELGDSALYLCASSLGLAGGPAAQYFGPGTRLLVL.

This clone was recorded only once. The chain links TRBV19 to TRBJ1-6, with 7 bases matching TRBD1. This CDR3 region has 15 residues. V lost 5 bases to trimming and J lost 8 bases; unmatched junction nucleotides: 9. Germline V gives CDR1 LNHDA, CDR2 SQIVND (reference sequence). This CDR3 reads CASSLAGTADSPLHF. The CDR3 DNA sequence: TGTGCCAGTAGTCTCGCAGGGACAGCTGATTCACCCCTCCACTTT. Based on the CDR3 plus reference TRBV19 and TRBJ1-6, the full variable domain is DGGITQSPKYLFRKEGQNVTLSCEQNLNHDAMYWYRQDPGQGLRLIYYSQIVNDFQKGDIAEGYSVSREKKESFPLTVTSAQKNPTAFYLCASSLAGTADSPLHFGNGTRLTVT.

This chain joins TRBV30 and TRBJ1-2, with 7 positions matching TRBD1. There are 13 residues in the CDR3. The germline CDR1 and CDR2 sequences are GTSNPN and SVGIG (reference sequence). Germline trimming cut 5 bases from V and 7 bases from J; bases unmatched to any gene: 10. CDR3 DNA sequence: TGTGCCTGGTCTCACAGGGGCTCTGCTGGCTACACCTTC. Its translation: CAWSHRGSAGYTF.

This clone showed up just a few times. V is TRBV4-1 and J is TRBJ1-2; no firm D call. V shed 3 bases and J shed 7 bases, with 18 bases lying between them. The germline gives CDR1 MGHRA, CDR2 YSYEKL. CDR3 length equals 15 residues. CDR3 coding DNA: TGCGCCAGCAGCCAGCTCTTCGGAGGGTTGAGTGGCTACACCTTC. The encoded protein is CASSQLFGGLSGYTF.

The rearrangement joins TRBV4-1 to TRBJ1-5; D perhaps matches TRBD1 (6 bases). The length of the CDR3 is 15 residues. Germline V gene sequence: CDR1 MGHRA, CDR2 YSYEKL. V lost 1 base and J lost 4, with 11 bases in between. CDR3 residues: CASSQVAQGNQPQHF. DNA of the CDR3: TGCGCCAGCAGCCAAGTTGCACAGGGAAATCAGCCCCAGCATTTT.

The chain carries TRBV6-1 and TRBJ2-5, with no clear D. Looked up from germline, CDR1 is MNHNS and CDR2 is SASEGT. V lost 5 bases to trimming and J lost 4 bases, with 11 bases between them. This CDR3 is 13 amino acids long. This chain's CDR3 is CASSNNFGETQYF. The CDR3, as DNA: TGTGCCAGCAGTAATAATTTCGGAGAGACCCAGTACTTC.

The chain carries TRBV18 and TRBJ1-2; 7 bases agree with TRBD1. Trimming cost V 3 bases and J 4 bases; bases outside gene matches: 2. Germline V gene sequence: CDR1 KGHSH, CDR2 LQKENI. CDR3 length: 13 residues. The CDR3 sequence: CASSPGQIYGYTF. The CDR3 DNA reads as TGTGCCAGCTCACCGGGACAGATCTATGGCTACACCTTC.

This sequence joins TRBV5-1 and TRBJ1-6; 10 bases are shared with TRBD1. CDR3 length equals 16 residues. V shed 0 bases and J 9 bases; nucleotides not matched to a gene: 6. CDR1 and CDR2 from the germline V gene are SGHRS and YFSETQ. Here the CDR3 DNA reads TGCGCCAGCAGCTTGGCCGGGACAGGGGATGGTTCACCCCTCCACTTT. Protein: CASSLAGTGDGSPLHF.

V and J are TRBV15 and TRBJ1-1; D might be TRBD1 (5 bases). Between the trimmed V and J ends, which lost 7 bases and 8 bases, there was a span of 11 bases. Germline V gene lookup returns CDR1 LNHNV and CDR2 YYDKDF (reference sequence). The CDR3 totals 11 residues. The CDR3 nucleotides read TGTGCCACCACCTCGGGGGGGGAAGCTTTCTTT. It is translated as CATTSGGEAFF.

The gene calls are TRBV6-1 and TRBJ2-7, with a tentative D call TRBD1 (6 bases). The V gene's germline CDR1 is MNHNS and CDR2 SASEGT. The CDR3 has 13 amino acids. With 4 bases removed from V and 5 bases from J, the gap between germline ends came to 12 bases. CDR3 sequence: CASSASDRNEQYF. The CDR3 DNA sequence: TGTGCCAGCAGTGCCTCTGACAGGAACGAGCAGTACTTC.

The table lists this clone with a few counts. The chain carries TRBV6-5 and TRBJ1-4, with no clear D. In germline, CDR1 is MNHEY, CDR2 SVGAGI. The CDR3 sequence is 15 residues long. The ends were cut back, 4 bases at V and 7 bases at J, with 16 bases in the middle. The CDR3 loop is CASSLIRLPPEKLFF. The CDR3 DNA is TGTGCCAGCAGTTTGATCAGACTTCCTCCTGAAAAACTGTTTTTT.

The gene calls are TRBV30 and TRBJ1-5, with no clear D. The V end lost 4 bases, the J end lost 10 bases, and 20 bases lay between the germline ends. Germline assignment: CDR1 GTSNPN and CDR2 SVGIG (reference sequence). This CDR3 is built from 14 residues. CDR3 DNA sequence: TGTGCCTGGAATGGGCCAGGATTGGACTATCCCCAGCATTTT. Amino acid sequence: CAWNGPGLDYPQHF.

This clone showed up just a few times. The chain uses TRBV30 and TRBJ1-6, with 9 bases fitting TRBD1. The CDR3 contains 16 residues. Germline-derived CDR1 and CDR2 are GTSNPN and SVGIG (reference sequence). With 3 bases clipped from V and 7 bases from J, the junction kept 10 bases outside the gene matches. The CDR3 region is CAWSVNRGRGNSPLHF. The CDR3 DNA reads TGTGCCTGGAGCGTCAACAGGGGGCGAGGGAATTCACCCCTCCACTTT.

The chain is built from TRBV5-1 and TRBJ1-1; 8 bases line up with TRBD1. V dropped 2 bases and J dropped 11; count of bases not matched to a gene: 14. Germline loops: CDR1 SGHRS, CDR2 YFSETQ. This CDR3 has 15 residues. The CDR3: CASSFRTGTAGVAFF. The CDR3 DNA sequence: TGCGCCAGCAGCTTCCGGACAGGGACGGCTGGGGTGGCTTTCTTT.

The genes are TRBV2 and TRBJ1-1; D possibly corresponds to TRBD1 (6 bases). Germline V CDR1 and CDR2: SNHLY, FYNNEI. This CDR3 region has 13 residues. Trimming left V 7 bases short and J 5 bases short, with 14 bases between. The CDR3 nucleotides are TGTGCCAGCACCCGGGACACGAGGACTGAAGCTTTCTTT. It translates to CASTRDTRTEAFF.

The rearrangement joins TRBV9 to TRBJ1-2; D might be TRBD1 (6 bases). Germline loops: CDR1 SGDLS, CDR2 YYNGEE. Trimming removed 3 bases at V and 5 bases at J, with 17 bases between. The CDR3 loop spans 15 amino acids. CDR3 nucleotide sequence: TGTGCCAGCAGCGAGACAGGTCGGGAGGGTTATGGCTACACCTTC. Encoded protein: CASSETGREGYGYTF.

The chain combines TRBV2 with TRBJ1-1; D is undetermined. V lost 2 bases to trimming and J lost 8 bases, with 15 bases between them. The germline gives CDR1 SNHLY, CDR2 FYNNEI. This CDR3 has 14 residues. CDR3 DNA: TGTGCCAGCAGTGAATCCAGTCTCAACCCCGAAGCTTTCTTT. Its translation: CASSESSLNPEAFF.